This is a list of T cell receptor beta chains from one sample in a study of blood T cells in healthy people across ages. TCRdb re-derived calls from the 5' RACE reads in MiXCR, one entry per CDR3 protein. The table includes about 1.8 million distinct CDR3 sequences, around 48% detected once. The source material was blood. All receptors derive from a woman aged 40 to 55 in good health. Both conserved end residues are part of each CDR3. Fields, in order: clone size, D gene, V gene, J gene, CDR3 length, CDR3 protein, CDR3 DNA. The D gene is left open where the match is weak. Expanded clones are given a class, and other clones once, few, many or no size at all.

size: many; D: .; V: TRBV29-1; J: TRBJ2-5; length: 16; CDR3: CSVEDLRAHTGETQYF; DNA: TGCAGCGTTGAAGATCTTAGGGCCCACACGGGGGAGACCCAGTACTTC
size: .; D: .; V: TRBV7-9; J: TRBJ1-2; length: 15; CDR3: CASSLGHGAQFGYTF; DNA: TGTGCCAGCAGCTTAGGTCACGGGGCGCAGTTTGGCTACACCTTC
size: many; D: .; V: TRBV12-3/TRBV12-4; J: TRBJ2-1; length: 11; CDR3: CASSSLNEQFF; DNA: TGTGCCAGCAGTTCCCTCAATGAGCAGTTCTTC
size: .; D: .; V: TRBV9; J: TRBJ1-2; length: 15; CDR3: CASSVGSGPSYGYTF; DNA: TGTGCCAGCAGCGTAGGGTCAGGCCCCAGCTATGGCTACACCTTC
size: .; D: .; V: TRBV7-9; J: TRBJ1-1; length: 14; CDR3: CASSPNRGPTEAFF; DNA: TGTGCCAGCAGCCCAAACCGGGGCCCCACGGAAGCTTTCTTT
size: .; D: .; V: TRBV7-3; J: TRBJ2-3; length: 15; CDR3: CASSPLSGASDTQYF; DNA: TGTGCCAGCAGCCCCCTCTCGGGGGCCTCTGATACGCAGTATTTT
size: .; D: .; V: TRBV29-1; J: TRBJ2-6; length: 14; CDR3: CSVIIPSGANVLTF; DNA: TGCAGCGTTATAATCCCCTCTGGGGCCAACGTCCTGACTTTC
size: .; D: TRBD1; V: TRBV24-1; J: TRBJ2-7; length: 15; CDR3: CATSDSAGTAYEQYF; DNA: TGTGCCACCAGTGATTCAGCTGGGACAGCCTACGAGCAGTACTTC
size: .; D: TRBD1; V: TRBV4-1; J: TRBJ2-6; length: 20; CDR3: CASSQRMPGTGASGANVLTF; DNA: TGCGCCAGCAGCCAGAGAATGCCCGGGACAGGGGCTTCTGGGGCCAACGTCCTGACTTTC
size: .; D: .; V: TRBV5-1; J: TRBJ1-2; length: 17; CDR3: CASSLDNPGLATYGYTF; DNA: TGCGCCAGCAGCTTGGATAACCCCGGTTTGGCGACATATGGCTACACCTTC
size: .; D: TRBD1; V: TRBV5-1; J: TRBJ1-4; length: 15; CDR3: CASRMRTGTNEKLFF; DNA: TGCGCCAGCAGGATGCGGACAGGGACTAATGAAAAACTGTTTTTT
size: .; D: .; V: TRBV15; J: TRBJ2-7; length: 13; CDR3: CATNRTDSHEQYF; DNA: TGTGCCACCAACAGAACCGACAGTCACGAGCAGTACTTC
size: .; D: .; V: TRBV5-1; J: TRBJ2-1; length: 16; CDR3: CASSPLTVGGMNEQFF; DNA: TGCGCCAGTAGCCCCCTTACAGTTGGGGGTATGAATGAGCAGTTCTTC
size: .; D: TRBD2; V: TRBV7-3; J: TRBJ2-5; length: 14; CDR3: CAASPSGDQETQYF; DNA: TGTGCCGCCTCGCCTAGCGGTGATCAAGAGACCCAGTACTTC
size: many; D: .; V: TRBV7-6; J: TRBJ2-6; length: 15; CDR3: CASSLFSSGANVLTF; DNA: TGTGCCAGCAGCCTTTTCTCCTCTGGGGCCAACGTCCTGACTTTC
size: many; D: .; V: TRBV4-2; J: TRBJ2-3; length: 14; CDR3: CASSPTANTDTQYF; DNA: TGTGCCAGCAGTCCAACAGCGAACACAGATACGCAGTATTTT
size: few; D: .; V: TRBV7-2; J: TRBJ2-5; length: 15; CDR3: CASSTTRGGAQTQYF; DNA: TGTGCCAGCAGCACCACGAGGGGGGGGGCCCAGACCCAGTACTTC
size: .; D: .; V: TRBV29-1; J: TRBJ2-1; length: 13; CDR3: CSAKLAFQETQFF; DNA: TGCAGCGCAAAACTAGCTTTCCAAGAGACCCAGTTCTTC
size: .; D: .; V: TRBV6-1; J: TRBJ1-1; length: 12; CDR3: CASSIVTTEAFF; DNA: TGTGCCAGCAGCATAGTGACTACTGAAGCTTTCTTT
size: .; D: TRBD2; V: TRBV6-2/TRBV6-3; J: TRBJ2-7; length: 15; CDR3: CASSYSSSGGYEQYF; DNA: TGTGCCAGCAGTTACTCGTCTAGCGGGGGCTACGAGCAGTACTTC
size: .; D: TRBD1; V: TRBV29-1; J: TRBJ2-7; length: 14; CDR3: CSVNGQGVYNEQYF; DNA: TGCAGCGTTAACGGACAGGGGGTTTACAATGAGCAGTACTTC
size: .; D: .; V: TRBV7-2; J: TRBJ2-5; length: 13; CDR3: CASSLGWFEEQYF; DNA: TGTGCCAGCAGCTTAGGATGGTTCGAAGAGCAGTACTTC
size: .; D: .; V: TRBV6-5; J: TRBJ2-7; length: 12; CDR3: CASRTAGNEQYF; DNA: TGTGCCAGCCGGACAGCTGGGAATGAGCAGTACTTC
size: .; D: .; V: TRBV9; J: TRBJ1-1; length: 16; CDR3: CASSVVVGQGGTGAFF; DNA: TGTGCCAGCAGCGTGGTGGTAGGGCAGGGAGGAACTGGAGCTTTCTTT
size: few; D: .; V: TRBV6-1; J: TRBJ2-7; length: 13; CDR3: CASSAAGYYEQYF; DNA: TGTGCCAGCAGTGCGGCGGGGTACTACGAGCAGTACTTC
size: few; D: .; V: TRBV28; J: TRBJ2-5; length: 16; CDR3: CASSLTETGIGETQYF; DNA: TGTGCCAGCAGTCTAACTGAAACAGGGATTGGAGAGACCCAGTACTTC
size: few; D: TRBD1; V: TRBV29-1; J: TRBJ2-7; length: 19; CDR3: CSVEDRLFVRTGASYEQYF; DNA: TGCAGCGTTGAAGATCGTTTGTTTGTACGGACAGGGGCCTCCTACGAGCAGTACTTC
size: .; D: .; V: TRBV5-1; J: TRBJ2-1; length: 14; CDR3: CASSLEIPYNEQFF; DNA: TGCGCCAGCAGCTTGGAAATCCCCTACAATGAGCAGTTCTTC
size: once; D: TRBD2; V: TRBV6-2/TRBV6-3; J: TRBJ2-1; length: 17; CDR3: CASTGLAGAPRVDEQFF; DNA: TGTGCCAGCACGGGCCTAGCGGGGGCCCCTAGGGTGGATGAGCAGTTCTTC
size: .; D: TRBD2; V: TRBV29-1; J: TRBJ2-3; length: 16; CDR3: CSVGLAGDRHTDTQYF; DNA: TGCAGCGTCGGACTAGCGGGGGACCGCCACACAGATACGCAGTATTTT
size: .; D: TRBD2; V: TRBV20-1; J: TRBJ2-5; length: 16; CDR3: CSAPPPGTSNRETQYF; DNA: TGCAGTGCTCCCCCCCCCGGGACTAGCAACCGAGAGACCCAGTACTTC
size: few; D: .; V: TRBV28; J: TRBJ2-3; length: 14; CDR3: CASGPRVRTDTQYF; DNA: TGTGCCAGCGGTCCCCGGGTCCGTACAGATACGCAGTATTTT
size: .; D: .; V: TRBV4-2; J: TRBJ2-1; length: 18; CDR3: CASSQASWNAHWDNEQFF; DNA: TGTGCCAGCAGCCAAGCTAGCTGGAATGCCCACTGGGACAATGAGCAGTTCTTC
size: .; D: TRBD2; V: TRBV20-1; J: TRBJ2-3; length: 14; CDR3: CSASAGGLGDTQYF; DNA: TGCAGTGCCTCGGCGGGGGGTCTCGGGGATACGCAGTATTTT
size: .; D: TRBD1; V: TRBV7-2; J: TRBJ2-3; length: 16; CDR3: CASSLEGTGLWDTQYF; DNA: TGTGCCAGCAGCTTAGAAGGGACAGGACTGTGGGATACGCAGTATTTT
size: .; D: .; V: TRBV12-3/TRBV12-4; J: TRBJ2-1; length: 12; CDR3: CASRPETNEQFF; DNA: TGTGCCAGCAGGCCGGAGACCAATGAGCAGTTCTTC
size: .; D: .; V: TRBV14; J: TRBJ2-1; length: 12; CDR3: CASSQDPVGQFF; DNA: TGTGCCAGCAGCCAAGATCCGGTAGGGCAGTTCTTC